The source of this T cell receptor beta chain is a study of T cells in Graves' hyperthyroidism and ophthalmopathy. General observations from the study: Most thyroid clonotypes expanded above 0.001 appeared in blood too.

This CDR3 has 13 residues. Trimming removed 6 bases from V and 5 bases from J, with 13 bases in between. Germline values: CDR1 MNHNS, CDR2 SASEGT. On this clonotype itself: What it binds is not known.

Newly diagnosed patients aged 18 to 65 had hyperthyroidism of under 2 months' duration. Those patients with uncontrolled infection, other autoimmune disease, pregnancy or lactation were excluded. TCR beta CDR3 sequences were amplified from RNA transcripts. The HTBI set primed first-round TCR CDR3 RT-PCR. TCRdb called the multiplex PCR reads again in MiXCR, with one record for every CDR3 protein. The table includes about 360,000 distinct CDR3 sequences, 13% detected once. The sequenced sample was blood. The genes are TRBV6-1 and TRBJ1-1; D gene unclear. The sequence was collected from a woman younger than 35 with Graves' hyperthyroidism. CDR3 sequence: CASRTFRETEAFF. CDR3 DNA: TGTGCCAGCAGGACATTCCGGGAGACTGAAGCTTTCTTT.